These 5 T cell receptor beta chains came from one sample sequenced in a study of metastatic and nonmetastatic thyroid tumors. TCRdb re-clonotyped the PCR reads via MiXCR. The sample yields 55,000 to 75,000 clones, roughly 18% seen once. Thyroid surgery took place with no prior treatment in any patient. Sequencing input: blood. Source of these receptors: a female donor with papillary thyroid cancer or a benign thyroid nodule (not recorded which). Some clones in this sample may be carry-over from other donors' samples.

This clone was seen repeatedly, ten times or more. The J gene is TRBJ1-1, the V gene TRBV18; D uncertain. This CDR3 is built from 14 residues. V lost 3 bases and J lost 3, with 11 bases in between. CDR1 is KGHSH, CDR2 LQKENI, per germline. The CDR3 coding sequence is TGTGCCAGCTCACCCGGTCTTTCGGACACTGAAGCTTTCTTT. Protein: CASSPGLSDTEAFF.

The sample holds a few counts of this clone. It may be a read error: a sequence one base away is much more abundant. The identical CDR3 is also encoded by other nucleotide sequences in the sample. V is TRBV20-1 and J is TRBJ2-3; tentative D call: TRBD2 (5 bases). V lost 4 bases, J lost 1 base, and 12 bases lay in between. Germline-derived CDR1 and CDR2 are DFQATT and SNEGSKA (reference sequence). This CDR3 spans 14 amino acids. The CDR3 DNA follows: TGCAGTGCTACACTAGGTTTAGGCACAGATACGCAGTATTTT. It translates to CSATLGLGTDTQYF.

Points on this clone: This is likely a read error, given that the CDR3 carries no conserved phenylalanine or tryptophan at its end. The chain recombines TRBV2 with TRBJ2-1; TRBD2 agrees at 9 bases. The CDR3 spans 18 residues. V dropped 3 bases and J dropped 0; count of bases not matched to a gene: 9. CDR1 SNHLY and CDR2 FYNNEI come from the germline V gene. Here the CDR3 reads CASSDYLAGTSSYNEQFS. Written as DNA, the CDR3 is TGTGCCAGCAGTGATTACCTAGCGGGAACGAGCTCCTACAATGAGCAGTTCTCC.

This clone was seen many times. Other nucleotide sequences in the sample specify the same CDR3. CDR3 residues: CASILSGRVGEQYF. CDR3 nucleotides: TGTGCCAGCATCCTGTCCGGCAGGGTAGGCGAGCAGTACTTC. V is TRBV27 and J is TRBJ2-7; D may be TRBD1 (5 bases). Germline lookup yields CDR1 MNHEY and CDR2 SMNVEV (reference sequence). This CDR3 is built from 14 residues. Between the trimmed V and J ends, which lost 7 bases and 6 bases, there was a span of 19 bases.

The gene calls are TRBV20-1 and TRBJ2-3; TRBD2 matches at 14 bases. With V trimmed by 0 bases and J by 2 bases, 1 base remained unmatched. CDR3 length: 16 amino acids. In germline, CDR1 is DFQATT, CDR2 SNEGSKA (reference sequence). CDR3 nucleotide sequence: TGCAGTGCTAGAGAGGGACTAGCGGGGGACACAGATACGCAGTATTTT. Protein product: CSAREGLAGDTDTQYF.